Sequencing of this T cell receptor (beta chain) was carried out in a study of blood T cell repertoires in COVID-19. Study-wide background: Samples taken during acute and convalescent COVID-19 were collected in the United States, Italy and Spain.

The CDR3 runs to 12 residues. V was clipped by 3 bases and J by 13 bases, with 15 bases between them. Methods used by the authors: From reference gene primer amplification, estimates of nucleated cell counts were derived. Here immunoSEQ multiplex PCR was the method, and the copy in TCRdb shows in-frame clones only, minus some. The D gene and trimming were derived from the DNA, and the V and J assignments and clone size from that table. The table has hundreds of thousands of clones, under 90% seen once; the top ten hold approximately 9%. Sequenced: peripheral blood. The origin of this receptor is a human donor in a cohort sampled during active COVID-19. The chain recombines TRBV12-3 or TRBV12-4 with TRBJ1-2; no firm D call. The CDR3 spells CASSFLNQVTTF. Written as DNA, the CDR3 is TGTGCCAGCAGTTTTTTGAATCAGGTAACCACCTTC.